This TCR beta chain was profiled in a study of blood T cell repertoires in COVID-19. Some clones are missing from TCRdb's copy, which holds only in-frame ones; the method was immunoSEQ multiplex PCR. The data show roughly 200,000 clones, 70% to 90% seen once. CDR1 and CDR2 (germline): SGHVS, FQNEAQ. V lost 5 bases, J lost 5 bases, and 11 bases stayed unmatched. The CDR3 runs to 16 residues. The chain employs TRBV7-8 and TRBJ2-3, with 9 bases lining up with TRBD1. Sequences were obtained from peripheral blood. The origin of this receptor is a man aged 50 or older with COVID-19, enrolled during active disease. CDR3 DNA: TGTGCCAGCAGCCCCGTGGGGGGACAGGGTTTAGATACGCAGTATTTT. As protein: CASSPVGGQGLDTQYF.